This T cell receptor beta chain was identified during a study of shared clonotypes between healthy human individuals. Study-level results: Clonotypes not shared had lower generation probabilities than those common to all four donors. Estimated richness values were generally larger in naive subsets than in memory subsets.

Researchers ran the assay at a deep level. Profiling relied on immunoSEQ multiplex PCR, and the TCRdb table lists in-frame clones only, not all of them. This table holds approximately 2.5 million clones, more than 85% found once. Remarks on this clone: Its target is not known. Other nucleotide sequences from this sample produce the same CDR3.

Germline lookup yields CDR1 KGHSH and CDR2 LQKENI. This CDR3 region has 18 residues. Trimming cost V 1 base and J 0 bases; bases outside gene matches: 2. The sequenced sample was naive CD4+ T cells from PBMCs. Subset described: CD45RA+ positively selected. This clonotype originated in a young man in good health. Some clones in this sample may be carry-over from other donors' samples. J is TRBJ2-6 and V is TRBV18; 11 bases align to TRBD1. DNA of the CDR3: TGTGCCAGCTCACCACTCGGACAGGGGGCCTCTGGGGCCAACGTCCTGACTTTC. This translates into CASSPLGQGASGANVLTF.